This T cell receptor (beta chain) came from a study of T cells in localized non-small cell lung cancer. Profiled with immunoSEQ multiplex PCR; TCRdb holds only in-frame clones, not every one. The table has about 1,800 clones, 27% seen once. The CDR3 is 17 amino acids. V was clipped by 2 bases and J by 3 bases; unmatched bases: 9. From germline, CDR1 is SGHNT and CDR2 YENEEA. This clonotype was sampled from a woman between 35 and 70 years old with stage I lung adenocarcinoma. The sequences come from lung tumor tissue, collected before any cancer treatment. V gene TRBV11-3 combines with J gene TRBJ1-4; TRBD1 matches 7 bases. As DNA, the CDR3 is TGTGCCAGCAGCTTAAGGGCCCACAGGGGTTCTAATGAAAAACTGTTTTTT. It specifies CASSLRAHRGSNEKLFF.